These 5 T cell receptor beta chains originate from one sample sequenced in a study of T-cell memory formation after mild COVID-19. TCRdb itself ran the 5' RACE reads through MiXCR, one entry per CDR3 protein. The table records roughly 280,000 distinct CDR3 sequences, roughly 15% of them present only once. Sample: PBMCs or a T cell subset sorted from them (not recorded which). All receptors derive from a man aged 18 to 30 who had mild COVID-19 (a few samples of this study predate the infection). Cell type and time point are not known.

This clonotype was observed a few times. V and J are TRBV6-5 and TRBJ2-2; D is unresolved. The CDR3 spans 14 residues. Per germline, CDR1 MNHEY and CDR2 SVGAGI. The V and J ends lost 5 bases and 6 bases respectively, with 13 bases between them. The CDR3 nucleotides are TGTGCCAGCAGTAAGCCAGGATTGGCCGGGGAGCTGTTTTTT. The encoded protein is CASSKPGLAGELFF.

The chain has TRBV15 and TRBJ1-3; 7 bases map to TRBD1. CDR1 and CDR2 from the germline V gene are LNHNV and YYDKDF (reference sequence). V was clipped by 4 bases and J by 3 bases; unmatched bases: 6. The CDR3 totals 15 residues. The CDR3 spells CATSTRQGGGNTIYF. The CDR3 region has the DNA TGTGCCACCAGCACCCGACAGGGAGGTGGAAACACCATATATTTT.

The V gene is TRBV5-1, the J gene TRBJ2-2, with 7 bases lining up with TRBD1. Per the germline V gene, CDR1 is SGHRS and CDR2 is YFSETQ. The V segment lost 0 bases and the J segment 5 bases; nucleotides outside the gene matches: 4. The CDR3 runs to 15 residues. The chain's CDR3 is CASSLATGRTGELFF. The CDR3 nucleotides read TGCGCCAGCAGCTTGGCGACAGGGAGAACCGGGGAGCTGTTTTTT.

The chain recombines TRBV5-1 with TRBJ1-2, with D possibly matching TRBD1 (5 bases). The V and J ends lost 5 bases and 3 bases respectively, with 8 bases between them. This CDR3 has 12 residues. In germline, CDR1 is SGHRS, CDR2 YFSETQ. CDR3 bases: TGCGCCAGCAGATGGGGCGACTATGGCTACACCTTC. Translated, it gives CASRWGDYGYTF.

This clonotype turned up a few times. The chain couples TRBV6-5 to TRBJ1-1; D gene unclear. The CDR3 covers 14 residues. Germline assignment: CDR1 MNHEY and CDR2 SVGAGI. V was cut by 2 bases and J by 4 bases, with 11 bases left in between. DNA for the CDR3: TGTGCCAGCAGTTACCGTCCCCGGTCCACTGAAGCTTTCTTT. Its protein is CASSYRPRSTEAFF.